This T cell receptor beta chain was observed in a study of identical twins listed by TCRdb under 2016. The study in broad terms: The study deep-sequenced TCR alpha and beta repertoires from monozygotic twins, unrelated adults of various ages and cord blood to test whether fetal clonotypes persist. Replicate twin experiments were performed at different times using different library preparation protocols to rule out contamination. Study-wide findings and limitations: In monozygotic twins, recombination models systematically underestimated out-of-frame TCR alpha sharing, but the models matched the sharing seen between unrelated individuals. Abundant cord blood beta clonotypes had fewer insertions, young adult naive repertoires showed a similar but weaker trend, and memory repertoires showed no such trend. A weaker excess of twin sharing was found in beta out-of-frame sequences because the signal-to-noise ratio was lowered by fewer shared sequences. Compared with coincidental sharing between unrelated individuals, out-of-frame TCR alpha sequences shared between twins had an excess of sequences with low generation probability. Zero-insertion analyses could be partly confounded by invariant T cells such as MAIT and iNKT, although diverse VJ usage argued against such confounding for most clonotypes. Because the same donors could not be followed over many years, the conclusions depended on cross-sectional statistical analysis.

The protocol used for the library was 5' RACE. The listed sequencing device is Illumina HiSeq 2000. Template switching added a universal primer binding site, and the final cDNA carried a unique molecular identifier that allowed TCR cDNA molecules to be counted accurately. Specific primers in the conserved constant-segment region were used to synthesize first-strand cDNA for the TCR alpha and beta chains. To control for contamination, each cDNA library was double barcoded with a SMART-Mk sample barcode plus Illumina barcodes. TruSeq adapter sequences along with Illumina sample barcodes were introduced in two successive PCR steps. The TCR alpha and beta cDNA libraries were sequenced on the Illumina HiSeq platform using custom primers. The source study handled its data this way. Raw reads were processed with MiGEC to extract unique molecular identifiers, and MiXCR was used to determine CDR3 positions. For each individual, recombination models were inferred using an EM algorithm with the repgenHMM and IGoR tools. The tcR package in R was used for shared clonotype analysis, with sharing normalized by the product of cloneset sizes. To study raw recombination free of thymic and clonal selection effects, out-of-frame nonproductive sequences were analyzed. TCRdb trimmed the raw reads at Q25, called clones with MiXCR and kept productive beta chains. Rows matching on CDR3 protein sequence are summarized as one entry with the most common DNA and genes. The V and J calls were determined by TCRdb, not by the authors. The sample records hundreds of thousands of distinct CDR3 sequences, 20% to 30% of which are singletons. The biggest ten clones account for around 3% of the sample.

Every donor was a healthy Caucasian. Three pairs of female monozygotic twins, all aged 18 to 29 years, were included in the twin cohort. CD4+ and CD8+ T cell populations were isolated with positive isolation kits from Invitrogen. As regards this clonotype: There is no known antigen for this receptor. No clone much larger than this one lies a single base away; base qualities are absent.

V was cut back by 1 base and J by 1 base, leaving a gap of 17 bases between them. CDR1 and CDR2, looked up from the germline V gene (reference sequence), are SGHKS and YYEKEE. The CDR3 contains 17 residues, cysteine and phenylalanine counted. CDR3 DNA is the only sequence kept; it has 51 bases, read in frame from the first base. The same data also went into a second study, on T cells expressing NK-cell markers. Per the second study: Three sorted T-cell subsets (CD3+CD56+NKG2C+, CD3+CD56+NKG2C- and CD3+CD56-NKG2C+) from fewer than 10 donors had their TCR beta-chain repertoires profiled. Among the eight sequenced donors, only one was HCMV-seronegative, while the other seven were HCMV-seropositive. To restrict sorting to alphabetaTCR-expressing T cells, an anti-gammadeltaTCR antibody was added in several experiments. In six or seven donors, the dominant CD3+CD56+NKG2C+ clonotypes ranked among the top 10 CD8+ clonotypes, making up about 1.0-7.5% of CD8+ T cells. Those dominant clonotypes were again the most abundant among CD3+CD56-NKG2C+ cells in four donors, at roughly 25-65%. Whether the expanded NKG2C-expressing T cell clones were specific for HCMV antigens was left unclear. The study sequenced eight donors, all healthy volunteers chosen at random: three men and five women. A commercial ELISA kit detecting HCMV-specific IgG in serum was used to determine HCMV serostatus. MIGEC was used to demultiplex reads and group the reads by UMI, and MiTCR was used to assemble and quantify clonotypes. To remove erroneous sequences, TCR cDNA sequences were retained only when supported by two or more reads. Downstream repertoire analysis used the tcR package, and clonotypes were matched across fractions by CDR3 nucleotide sequence plus V segment. VDJmatch was used to annotate antigen specificity against VDJdb, with one amino acid substitution in CDR3 permitted.

The rearrangement joined TRBV5-5 to TRBJ2-5, with TRBD2 perhaps the D gene, on 6 matching bases. The source is a woman between 18 and 29 years old in good health. Source material: CD4+ T cells sorted from blood. Read as DNA, the sequence is TGTGCCAGCAGCTTGACCGTCAGGGCGGGGATCCAAGAGACCCAGTACTTC. Protein translation: CASSLTVRAGIQETQYF.